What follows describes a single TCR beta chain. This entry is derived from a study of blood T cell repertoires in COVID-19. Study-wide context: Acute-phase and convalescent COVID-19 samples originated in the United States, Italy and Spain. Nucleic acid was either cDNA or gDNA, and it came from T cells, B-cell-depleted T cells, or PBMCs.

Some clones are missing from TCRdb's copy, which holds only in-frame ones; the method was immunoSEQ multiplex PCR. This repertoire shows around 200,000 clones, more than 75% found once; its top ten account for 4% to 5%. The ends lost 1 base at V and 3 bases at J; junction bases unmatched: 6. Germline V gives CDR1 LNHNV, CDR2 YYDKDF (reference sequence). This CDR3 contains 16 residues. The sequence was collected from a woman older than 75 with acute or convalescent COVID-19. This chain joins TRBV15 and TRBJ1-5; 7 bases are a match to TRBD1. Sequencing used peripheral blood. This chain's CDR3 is CATSRGSGQINQPQHF. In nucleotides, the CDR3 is TGTGCCACCAGCAGAGGATCGGGACAGATCAATCAGCCCCAGCATTTT.